Following are 12 T cell receptor beta chains from one sample sequenced in a study of shared clonotypes between healthy human individuals. TCRdb keeps only in-frame clones here, not all; method: immunoSEQ multiplex PCR. The profile shows approximately 500,000 clones, almost 97% of them singletons. Source material: naive CD4+ T cells sorted from blood. The subset here: CD45RA+ positively selected. The source of these receptors is a woman aged 25 to 45 in good health.

The count of this clone is one. This chain connects TRBV25-1 to TRBJ1-2; a weak D match, TRBD1 (5 bases). CDR3 length: 13 residues. Trimming shortened V by 1 base and J by 5 bases, and 8 bases separated the two germline ends. Germline CDR1 and CDR2: MGHDK and SYGVNS. CDR3 loop: CASSESRAYGYTF. In nucleotides, the CDR3 is TGTGCCAGCAGTGAATCCAGGGCATATGGCTACACCTTC.

The chain is built from TRBV6-6 and TRBJ2-7, with TRBD1 as a possible D gene (6 bases). This CDR3 region has 14 residues. In germline, CDR1 is MNHNY, CDR2 SVGAGI (reference sequence). The ends were cut back, 6 bases at V and 7 bases at J, with 19 bases in the middle. CDR3 DNA: TGTGCCAGCAGCTTACAGGGATCAGATTCGGAGCAGTACTTC. Its translation: CASSLQGSDSEQYF.

This chain connects TRBV7-6 to TRBJ1-1, with TRBD1 matching 8 bases. J lost 10 bases, V lost 5 bases, and 21 bases had no gene match. The CDR3 loop spans 17 amino acids. CDR1 is SGHVS and CDR2 is FNYEAQ in the germline V gene. The DNA of the CDR3 is TGTGCCAGCAGCCCGGACAGGGCAGGGATGGTGAGGAGGATAGCTTTCTTT. Translation: CASSPDRAGMVRRIAFF.

The rearrangement joins TRBV11-2 to TRBJ2-7, with 7 positions matching TRBD2. Per the germline V gene, CDR1 is SGHAT and CDR2 is FQNNGV. The junction had 3 bases not matched to a gene; V was cut back by 4 bases and J by 0 bases. The CDR3 runs 14 residues. The CDR3 loop is CASSSGLTSYEQYF. Written as DNA, the CDR3 is TGTGCCAGCAGCTCGGGACTAACCTCCTACGAGCAGTACTTC.

J is TRBJ2-3 and V is TRBV10-1; 8 bases are shared with TRBD1. Germline CDR1 WNHNN, CDR2 SYGVQD (reference sequence). Unmatched junction bases numbered 5, after V lost 5 bases and J lost 4 bases. The CDR3 totals 14 residues. Here the CDR3 DNA reads TGCGCCAGCAGTTCTCAGGGGGCGTCAGATACGCAGTATTTT. Its protein is CASSSQGASDTQYF.

This chain uses TRBV15 with TRBJ2-7, with TRBD1 matching over 8 bases. The CDR3 is made up of 18 amino acids. Looked up from germline, CDR1 is LNHNV and CDR2 is YYDKDF (reference sequence). V lost 2 bases and J lost 3; bases outside the gene matches: 15. In nucleotides, the CDR3 is TGTGCCACCAGCAGAAATCCTCCTCGGACAGGGAAGTTCTACGAGCAGTACTTC. Translation: CATSRNPPRTGKFYEQYF.

The chain has TRBV28 and TRBJ1-3; D call uncertain. This CDR3 has 15 amino acids. V lost 5 bases, J lost 0 bases, and 11 bases lay in between. CDR1 is MDHEN and CDR2 is SYDVKM in the germline V gene. The CDR3 coding sequence is TGTGCCAGCAGTCTACTACCCATCTCTGGAAACACCATATATTTT. Translation gives CASSLLPISGNTIYF.

The chain combines TRBV27 with TRBJ1-2; TRBD1 aligns across 12 bases. Germline V gene data show CDR1 as MNHEY and CDR2 as SMNVEV (reference sequence). J gave up 8 bases and V 5 bases, and 12 bases lay outside the gene matches. The CDR3 is 16 residues long. The CDR3 protein is CASSEGQGAPVWGYTF. For the CDR3, the DNA is TGTGCCAGCAGTGAGGGACAGGGGGCGCCTGTTTGGGGCTACACCTTC.

The chain combines TRBV6-5 with TRBJ1-1; TRBD1 matches at 7 bases. CDR3 size: 13 residues. V shed 5 bases and J 3 bases; nucleotides not matched to a gene: 3. Germline V gives CDR1 MNHEY, CDR2 SVGAGI. CDR3 nucleotides: TGTGCCAGCAGTGCCGACAGGGACACTGAAGCTTTCTTT. It translates to CASSADRDTEAFF.

V and J are TRBV6-6 and TRBJ1-1; D gene unclear. This CDR3 is built from 16 residues. V was cut by 2 bases and J by 8 bases, with 21 bases left in between. The germline V gene encodes CDR1 MNHNY and CDR2 SVGAGI (reference sequence). The CDR3 is CASSYPPHLGGREAFF. In DNA form, the CDR3 reads TGTGCCAGCAGTTACCCACCTCATCTCGGAGGGAGGGAAGCTTTCTTT.

V gene TRBV11-3 combines with J gene TRBJ2-5; no reliable D call. This CDR3 is built from 15 residues. CDR1 is SGHNT and CDR2 is YENEEA in the germline V gene. The germline V and J ends were trimmed by 1 base and 0 bases, with 9 bases remaining between them. The CDR3 reads CASSLGSKNQETQYF. The CDR3 nucleotides read TGTGCCAGCAGCTTAGGTTCGAAAAACCAAGAGACCCAGTACTTC.

This chain connects TRBV25-1 to TRBJ2-4; 8 bases are shared with TRBD2. This CDR3 region has 14 residues. The ends lost 2 bases at V and 7 bases at J; junction bases unmatched: 4. Germline assignment: CDR1 MGHDK and CDR2 SYGVNS. The CDR3 here is CASSELGGRNIQYF. Written as DNA, the CDR3 is TGTGCCAGCAGTGAACTTGGCGGGAGGAACATTCAGTACTTC.